This T cell receptor (beta chain) was recovered during a study of T cell repertoires in cytomegalovirus infection. Study-level background: Public TCR beta signatures were indicative of both CMV infection and a matching HLA type.

The CDR3 contains 18 residues. V dropped 7 bases and J dropped 5; count of bases not matched to a gene: 17. Using its own MiXCR run on the reads, TCRdb lists one record per CDR3 protein. The table has roughly 120,000 distinct CDR3 sequences, 30% seen once. This clonotype was recorded a few times. What it binds is not known. Whole-study results and caveats: Predominance within the ex vivo response was attributable to HLA-C-restricted CMV-specific TCR beta clonotypes. Totalled public TCR beta family frequency picked out people who carried CMV plus the relevant HLA.

The clonotype originates from a human donor in good health (CMV status not recorded). Some clones in this sample may be carry-over from other donors' samples. The material was CD8+ T cells from cultured PBMCs, obtained from culture after CMV antigen stimulation. The gene calls are TRBV12-3 or TRBV12-4 and TRBJ2-2, with 9 bases lining up with TRBD1. The CDR3 DNA reads TGTGCCAGCACTTTGATCAGGGACAGGGCAGGAAAAACCGGGGAGCTGTTTTTT. Translating gives CASTLIRDRAGKTGELFF.